These 7 T cell receptor beta chains originate from one sample sequenced in a study of T cells expressing NK-cell markers. TCRdb reprocessed the 5' RACE reads and stores each CDR3 protein as one record, lacking DNA. This sample contains about 550,000 distinct CDR3 sequences. The sequenced sample consisted of blood T cells: a sorted CD56 or NKG2C T cell subset, CD4+ or CD8+ T cells, or bulk PBMC T cells (not recorded which). These receptor sequences come from a man aged 18 to 29 in good health.

The chain employs TRBV7-2 and TRBJ2-7; without DNA, the TCRdb call of TRBD1 cannot be checked. The CDR3 runs to 14 residues. Germline CDR1 and CDR2: SGHTA and FQGNSA. The CDR3: CASSSRGFYNEQYF.

The chain employs TRBV12-5 and TRBJ2-2; TCRdb outputs TRBD1, but without DNA this stays unchecked. Germline V gene lookup returns CDR1 LGHNT and CDR2 FRNRAP. The CDR3 sequence is 14 residues long. CDR3 amino acids: CASGLRGAAGELFF.

J is TRBJ2-1 and V is TRBV7-2; lacking DNA, the TRBD2 call made by TCRdb goes unchecked. Looked up from germline, CDR1 is SGHTA and CDR2 is FQGNSA. The CDR3 consists of 17 residues. The CDR3 reads CASSHPWGTTLRNEQFF.

CDR3 in amino acids: CASKNSSGSYNEQFF. The chain couples TRBV2 to TRBJ2-1; TCRdb selects TRBD2, and the lack of DNA leaves this call unchecked. CDR3 length equals 15 residues. Germline values: CDR1 SNHLY, CDR2 FYNNEI. The variable domain in full, with the rest retrieved from reference TRBV2 and TRBJ2-1, is EPEVTQTPSHQVTQMGQEVILRCVPISNHLYFYWYRQILGQKVEFLVSFYNNEISEKSEIFDDQFSVERPDGSNFTLKIRSTKLEDSAMYFCASKNSSGSYNEQFFGPGTRLTVL.

J is TRBJ1-5 and V is TRBV18; the TRBD1 assignment by TCRdb is unverifiable without DNA. The germline V gene has CDR1 KGHSH and CDR2 LQKENI. This CDR3 spans 15 amino acids. The chain's CDR3 is CASSPPGDMNQPQHF.

V is TRBV7-9 and J is TRBJ2-7; TCRdb outputs TRBD2, but without DNA this stays unchecked. Germline V lookup: CDR1 SEHNR, CDR2 FQNEAQ (reference sequence). This CDR3 is 15 amino acids long. The CDR3 here is CASSFAGRLSYEQYF. Variable domain in full (rest from reference TRBV7-9 and TRBJ2-7): DTGVSQNPRHKITKRGQNVTFRCDPISEHNRLYWYRQTLGQGPEFLTYFQNEAQLEKSRLLSDRFSAERPKGSFSTLEIQRTEQGDSAMYLCASSFAGRLSYEQYFGPGTRLTVT.

The chain recombines TRBV7-3 with TRBJ2-3. This CDR3 spans 14 amino acids. Germline-derived CDR1 and CDR2 are SGHTA and FQGTGA. This CDR3 is CASSYGKRADTQYF.